Listed below are T cell receptor beta chains from one sample, sequenced in a study of radiation and T cells in renal cell carcinoma. Profiling relied on immunoSEQ multiplex PCR, and the TCRdb table lists in-frame clones only, not all of them. The table includes tens of thousands of clones, 75% to 90% detected once. The sample consisted of blood, taken from a patient whose treatment included radiotherapy and nephrectomy. The receptors shown here come from a woman aged 55-69 years with renal cell carcinoma. Both conserved end residues are part of each CDR3. Fields, in order: J gene, V gene, D gene, clone size, CDR3 DNA, CDR3 protein. D genes are given only for firm matches. A clone size is listed for some rows: how often the clone was seen (once, few, many), or a class if it is expanded.

TRBJ2-5 TRBV7-2 TRBD1 NA TGTGCCAGCAGCTACCGAGGGACAGAATGGGAGACCCAGTACTTC CASSYRGTEWETQYF
TRBJ2-1 TRBV29-1 TRBD2 NA TGCAGCGTAGAGAGCGGGGGGAGGTTCTTC CSVESGGRFF
TRBJ1-2 TRBV2 TRBD1 NA TGTGCCAGCCGTCTGGAGGACAGGGCCCATGGCTACACCTTC CASRLEDRAHGYTF
TRBJ1-1 TRBV9 NA NA TGTGCCAGCAGTGGGGGAGCCACTGAAGCTTTCTTT CASSGGATEAFF
TRBJ2-2 TRBV19 TRBD1 NA TGTGCCAGCCTAGGAGGGACAGGGTGGACCGGGGAGCTGTTTTTT CASLGGTGWTGELFF
TRBJ1-1 TRBV28 NA few TGTGCCAGCAGCTGGAAAATTGGCCAGAACACTGAAGCTTTCTTT CASSWKIGQNTEAFF
TRBJ2-1 TRBV6-5 TRBD1 NA TGTGCCAGCAGTTCCTCCTGGGACAGGGGTTTGAATGAGCAGTTCTTC CASSSSWDRGLNEQFF
TRBJ2-2 TRBV9 TRBD1 NA TGTGCCAGCAGCGTAGTACAGGGGGCTACCGGGGAGCTGTTTTTT CASSVVQGATGELFF
TRBJ2-5 TRBV7-9 TRBD2 NA TGTGCCAGCAGCTTATACGTCCCGGACAGCGGGGGGGAGACCCAGTACTTC CASSLYVPDSGGETQYF
TRBJ1-1 TRBV10-3 NA NA TGTGCCATCAGTGTAGACAACAGGGCCCAAGGGGCTGAAGCTTTCTTT CAISVDNRAQGAEAFF
TRBJ1-3 TRBV28 NA NA TGTGCCAGCAGCCTAGGGGAGGTCTCTGGAAACACCATATATTTT CASSLGEVSGNTIYF
TRBJ2-2 TRBV2 TRBD2 few TGTGCCAGCAGTGACAGGGTCGCCGGCGGGAGGGCCACCGGGGAGCTGTTTTTT CASSDRVAGGRATGELFF
TRBJ1-2 TRBV6-6 NA NA TGTGCCAGCAGTTACTCCAACACCTACTATGGCTACACCTTC CASSYSNTYYGYTF
TRBJ2-5 TRBV7-8 NA once TGTGCCAGCAGCTTAGCGTGGGGCCTCCAAGAGACCCAGTACTTC CASSLAWGLQETQYF
TRBJ1-4 TRBV5-1 TRBD1 NA TGCGCCAGCAGCTTTTTGCAGGGGGCTGATGAAAAACTGTTTTTT CASSFLQGADEKLFF
TRBJ1-3 TRBV28 NA NA TGTGCCAGCAGAGAGTATCAGGGGTTAGCTGGAAACACCATATATTTT CASREYQGLAGNTIYF
TRBJ2-2 TRBV6-5 NA NA TGTGCCAGTTGCGGGGAAACCGGGGAGCTGTTTTTT CASCGETGELFF
TRBJ1-1 TRBV5-1 NA few TGCGCCAGCAGCTTGGTACAGGGTGAAAACACTGAAGCTTTCTTT CASSLVQGENTEAFF
TRBJ2-2 TRBV7-6 TRBD2 once TGTGCCAGCAGCCCGGGGGGAGGGACCGGGGAGCTGTTTTTT CASSPGGGTGELFF
TRBJ2-3 TRBV29-1 TRBD1 once TGCAGCGTTCGAACAGGGGGCGCAGGAGATACGCAGTATTTT CSVRTGGAGDTQYF
TRBJ2-2 TRBV18 NA NA TGTGCCAGCTCACCGCGGGACCCTACAACCGGGGAGCTGTTTTTT CASSPRDPTTGELFF
TRBJ1-4 TRBV6-1 NA NA TGTGCCAGCAGCTTTCAACGGCCAACTAATGAAAAACTGTTTTTT CASSFQRPTNEKLFF
TRBJ2-5 TRBV5-6 NA NA TGTGCCAGCAGCTTCTTGACGGGGGAGGAGACCCAGTACTTC CASSFLTGEETQYF
TRBJ2-5 TRBV2 TRBD2 NA TGTGCCAGCAGGGAACTAGCGGTGGAGCAGTACTTC CASRELAVEQYF
TRBJ1-2 TRBV23-1 NA NA TGCGCCAGCAGTCCGAGTATCCCGAATACAGGGCCCGCGGGGTATGGCTACACCTTC CASSPSIPNTGPAGYGYTF
TRBJ1-2 TRBV19 NA NA TGTGCCAGTAGTATGTATTGGGACTATGGCTACACCTTC CASSMYWDYGYTF
TRBJ1-2 TRBV19 TRBD1 NA TGTGCCAGTGCCCTTGGACAGGCCGTAAACTATGGCTACACCTTC CASALGQAVNYGYTF
TRBJ2-5 TRBV7-2 TRBD2 few TGTGCCAGCAGCGCAGGGACTAGCGGGCGAGAGACCCAGTACTTC CASSAGTSGRETQYF
TRBJ2-2 TRBV19 NA NA TGTGCCAGTAGTAGCCCCGCCGGGGGTGGAACCGGGGAGCTGTTTTTT CASSSPAGGGTGELFF
TRBJ2-2 TRBV9 NA NA TGTGCCAGCAGCGCCGGAGTAGGGGTCGGGGAGCTGTTTTTT CASSAGVGVGELFF
TRBJ2-7 TRBV11-1 NA NA TGTGCCAGCAGCTTAGACGACGGAGTCCGTTTCTCCTACGAGCAGTACTTC CASSLDDGVRFSYEQYF
TRBJ1-1 TRBV13 NA NA TGTGCCAGCAGCTTTCCCGGTCTTGAAGCTTTCTTT CASSFPGLEAFF
TRBJ2-3 TRBV27 TRBD2 NA TGTGCCAGCAGTTTATATGGCGGGAGGCCCACAGATACGCAGTATTTT CASSLYGGRPTDTQYF
TRBJ2-5 TRBV29-1 NA few TGCAGCGTAGGACACCTACAAGAGACCCAGTACTTC CSVGHLQETQYF
TRBJ1-1 TRBV6-6 TRBD1 few TGTGCCAACAGGGGGGATATGAACACTGAAGCTTTCTTT CANRGDMNTEAFF
TRBJ2-2 TRBV7-7 TRBD2 few TGTGCTAGCAGGCCACTAGCGGCCACCGGGGAGCTGTTTTTT CASRPLAATGELFF
TRBJ1-5 TRBV6-6 NA NA TGTGCCAGCAGTGAGCTCCGCAATCAGCCCCAGCATTTT CASSELRNQPQHF
TRBJ2-3 TRBV6-5 NA NA TGTGCCAGCAGTTATTACGTACTATCCCATACGCAGTATTTT CASSYYVLSHTQYF
TRBJ1-3 TRBV9 NA few TGTGCCAGCAGCGCTGGGACACTTTCTGGAAACACCATATATTTT CASSAGTLSGNTIYF
TRBJ1-2 TRBV4-1 NA NA TGCGCCAGCAGCCAAGAGGGGGGCTCGAGCTATGGCTACACCTTC CASSQEGGSSYGYTF
TRBJ2-1 TRBV10-3 NA once TGTGCCATCAGTGAAGGGCGGAACTACAATGAGCAGTTCTTC CAISEGRNYNEQFF
TRBJ1-3 TRBV11-2 NA NA TGTGCCAGCAGTCTCTCTGGAAACACCATATATTTT CASSLSGNTIYF
TRBJ1-2 TRBV2 NA NA TGTGCCAGCAGTGAAGCGGGGAATGGCTACACCTTC CASSEAGNGYTF
TRBJ2-7 TRBV6-5 NA NA TGTGCCAGCAAAGGTGCGGCCTACGAGCAGTACTTC CASKGAAYEQYF
TRBJ1-4 TRBV28 NA NA TGTGCCAGCAGGGGAGGTGAAAAACTGTTTTTT CASRGGEKLFF
TRBJ2-2 TRBV29-1 TRBD1 NA TGCAGCGTTAGATCCGGGACAGCGAACACCGGGGAGCTGTTTTTT CSVRSGTANTGELFF
TRBJ1-3 TRBV30 NA NA TGTGCCTGGAGGGGAGGAACGTCCTCTGGAAACACCATATATTTT CAWRGGTSSGNTIYF
TRBJ2-3 TRBV27 NA NA TGTGCCAGCAGTTTGTCCCGGGGCCTCGCAGATACGCAGTATTTT CASSLSRGLADTQYF
TRBJ1-3 TRBV9 NA NA TGTGCCAGCAGCCCACCGTCTGGAAACACCATATATTTT CASSPPSGNTIYF
TRBJ1-1 TRBV15 NA many TGTGCCACCAGCAGTTTCCGACCGGGCCCGAACACTGAAGCTTTCTTT CATSSFRPGPNTEAFF
TRBJ1-1 TRBV29-1 TRBD1 NA TGCAGCGCAGGAACAGGGGGCGAGACTGAAGCTTTCTTT CSAGTGGETEAFF
TRBJ2-7 TRBV5-1 NA once TGCGCCAGCAGCTGGAGGACAGATCCCTACGAGCAGTACTTC CASSWRTDPYEQYF
TRBJ2-7 TRBV30 NA few TGTGCCTGGTCAGTCAACGAGCAGTACTTC CAWSVNEQYF
TRBJ1-6 TRBV9 NA NA TGTGCCAGCAGCGCTACAGGGAGGAATTCACCCCTCCACTTT CASSATGRNSPLHF
TRBJ1-1 TRBV19 NA NA TGTGCCAGTAGTACAAGACTCGACACTGAAGCTTTCTTT CASSTRLDTEAFF
TRBJ1-3 TRBV7-2 TRBD1 NA TGTGCCAGCAGCCGCCGGGACAGCTCTGGAAACACCATATATTTT CASSRRDSSGNTIYF
TRBJ2-1 TRBV7-6 TRBD2 NA TGTGCCAGCAGCTTAACTTTACCGGGGGGACCTTACAATGAGCAGTTCTTC CASSLTLPGGPYNEQFF
TRBJ1-4 TRBV19 NA NA TGTGCCAGTAGTGTGACCGGGACGGGTAATGAAAAACTGTTTTTT CASSVTGTGNEKLFF
TRBJ2-3 TRBV4-3 NA NA TGCGCCAGCAGCCCCAGAATCGGGGAGAGAGATACGCAGTATTTT CASSPRIGERDTQYF
TRBJ2-1 TRBV19 TRBD1 NA TGTGCCAGTAGTATCCTAGGGGGAGGACAGGGGATTTACAATGAGCAGTTCTTC CASSILGGGQGIYNEQFF